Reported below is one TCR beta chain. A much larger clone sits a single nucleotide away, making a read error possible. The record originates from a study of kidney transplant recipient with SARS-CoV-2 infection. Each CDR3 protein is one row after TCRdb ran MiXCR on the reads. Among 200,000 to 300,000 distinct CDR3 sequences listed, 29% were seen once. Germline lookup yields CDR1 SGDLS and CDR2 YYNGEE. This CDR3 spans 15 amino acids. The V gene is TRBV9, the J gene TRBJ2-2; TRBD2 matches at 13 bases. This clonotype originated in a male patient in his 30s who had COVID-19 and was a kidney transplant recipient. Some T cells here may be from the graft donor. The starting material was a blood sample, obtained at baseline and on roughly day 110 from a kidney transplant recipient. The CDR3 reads CASSATSGRTGELLF. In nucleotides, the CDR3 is TGTGCCAGCAGCGCGACTAGCGGGAGGACCGGGGAGCTGCTTTTT. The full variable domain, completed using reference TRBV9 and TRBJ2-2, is DSGVTQTPKHLITATGQRVTLRCSPRSGDLSVYWYQQSLDQGLQFLIQYYNGEERAKGNILERFSAQQFPDLHSELNLSSLELGDSALYFCASSATSGRTGELLFGEGSRLTVL.